This T cell receptor (beta chain) is from a study of T-cell reconstitution after alpha-beta-depleted transplantation in children. Germline-derived CDR1 and CDR2 are DFQATT and SNEGSKA (reference sequence). CDR3 length equals 14 residues. Trimming took off 5 bases at V and 5 bases at J, with 16 bases between the two ends. Unique molecular identifiers featured in how the TCRbeta library was prepared. MiXCR was run by TCRdb on the PCR reads, yielding one entry per CDR3 protein. The sample carries around 960,000 distinct CDR3 sequences, roughly 29% recorded once. The clonotype comes from a boy younger than two who had a stem cell transplant for SCID, so the T cells may come from the graft donor. This chain connects TRBV20-1 to TRBJ1-5, with D possibly TRBD1 on 6 matching bases. The sample in question was PBMCs, mostly from graft donor cells, obtained 360 days after TCRalphabeta/CD19-depleted stem cell transplant. The DNA for the CDR3 is TGCAGTGCTTGTCCAACTACAGGGTATCAGCCCCAGCATTTT. Residues: CSACPTTGYQPQHF.